The present entry profiles one T cell receptor (beta chain) with its context. The data are from a study of cytomegalovirus exposure and HLA in healthy donors. Amplification used 60 Vbeta primers and 13 Jbeta primers. Assay: immunoSEQ multiplex PCR; the TCRdb copy retains only in-frame clones and omits some. The sample shows 150,000 to 200,000 clones, roughly 82% of them seen only once. Trimming took 2 bases from V and 2 from J, leaving 7 bases between them. This CDR3 is 14 amino acids long. The germline V gene encodes CDR1 KGHSH and CDR2 LQKENI. There were likely unrecorded immune exposures, though donors were nominally healthy when sampled.

Material for sequencing was PBMCs. The receptor comes from a man aged 50 or older in good health and CMV-seropositive. The chain is built from TRBV18 and TRBJ1-5; D is unclear. The CDR3 protein is CASSPGLGNQPQHF. The CDR3 bases are TGTGCCAGCTCACCAGGCCTCGGCAATCAGCCCCAGCATTTT.